Described below is a single T cell receptor (beta chain) sequence and its context. Its antigen is not known. CD8+ and CD4+ T cells taken from blood had their TCR beta sequenced. The multiple sclerosis control group was made up of treatment-naive patients with stable or active relapsing-remitting disease. Reverse transcription of roughly 0.45 to 1 ug RNA was carried out with random hexamers. Across 54 Vbeta and 13 Jbeta, immunoSEQ multiplex PCR amplified TCR beta CDR3. From the immunoSEQ multiplex PCR reads, TCRdb called clonotypes with MiXCR, one entry per CDR3 protein. The top ten clones hold approximately 0.11% of a sample with around 130,000 distinct CDR3 sequences, about 95% of them seen once. The data were obtained in a study of CD8 T cells in Susac syndrome. General study results and limits: The study's TCR sequencing and HLA analysis drew on a certain number of individuals. That number was acknowledged as relatively small.

The sequenced sample consisted of CD4+ T cells from PBMCs. This clonotype originated in a human donor with multiple sclerosis.

CDR3: CASREQGPNTEAFF. CDR3 DNA: TGTGCCAGCAGGGAACAGGGGCCGAACACTGAAGCTTTCTTT. The chain joins TRBV6-5 to TRBJ1-1; TRBD1 aligns across 7 bases. The CDR3 loop spans 14 amino acids. CDR1 MNHEY and CDR2 SVGAGI come from the germline V gene. Trimming took 6 bases from V and 1 from J; bases not matched to a gene: 5.